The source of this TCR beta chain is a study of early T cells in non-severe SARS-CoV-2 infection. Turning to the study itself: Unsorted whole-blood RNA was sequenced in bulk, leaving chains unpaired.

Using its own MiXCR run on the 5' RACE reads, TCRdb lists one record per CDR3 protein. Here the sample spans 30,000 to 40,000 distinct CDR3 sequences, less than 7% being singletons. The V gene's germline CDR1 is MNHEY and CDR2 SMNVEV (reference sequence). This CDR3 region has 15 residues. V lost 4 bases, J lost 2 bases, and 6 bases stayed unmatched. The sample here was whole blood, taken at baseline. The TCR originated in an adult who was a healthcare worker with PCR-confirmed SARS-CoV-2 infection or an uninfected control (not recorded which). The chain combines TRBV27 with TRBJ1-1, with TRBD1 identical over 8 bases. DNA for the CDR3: TGTGCCAGCAGTTCTGGACAGGGACCTAACACTGAAGCTTTCTTT. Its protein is CASSSGQGPNTEAFF.